This passage covers 17 T cell receptor beta chains from one sample sequenced in a study of blood T cell repertoires in COVID-19. Assay used: immunoSEQ multiplex PCR; TCRdb lists only in-frame clones, some missing. Of approximately 35,000 clones in the sample, more than 75% were seen once. The sample taken for sequencing was peripheral blood. These receptor sequences come from an elderly man with acute or convalescent COVID-19.

V is TRBV6-5 and J is TRBJ1-2; D remains ambiguous. CDR1 MNHEY and CDR2 SVGAGI come from the germline V gene. The CDR3 length is 14 residues. The V end lost 7 bases, the J end lost 2 bases, and 14 bases lay between the germline ends. CDR3 sequence: CASTRGHVNYGYTF. Written as DNA, the CDR3 is TGTGCCAGCACGCGGGGTCACGTAAACTATGGCTACACCTTC.

The J gene is TRBJ2-5, the V gene TRBV5-8; no clear D gene. The CDR3 totals 11 residues. Trimming took off 1 base at V and 8 bases at J, with 6 bases between the two ends. CDR1 SGHTS and CDR2 YDEGEE come from the germline V gene. CDR3 bases: TGTGCCAGCAGCTTGACTGGTACCCAGTACTTC. This codes for CASSLTGTQYF.

V and J are TRBV5-8 and TRBJ1-5; possible D gene TRBD1, 6 bases. The CDR3 consists of 15 residues. The V gene's germline CDR1 is SGHTS and CDR2 YDEGEE. V was clipped by 4 bases and J by 3 bases, with 14 bases between them. The CDR3 reads CASSTGTMDNQPQHF. The CDR3 nucleotides read TGTGCCAGCAGCACCGGGACAATGGACAATCAGCCCCAGCATTTT.

The chain combines TRBV4-2 with TRBJ2-7; 8 bases are a match to TRBD1. The CDR3 consists of 14 residues. Trimming cost V 4 bases and J 5 bases; bases outside gene matches: 7. Germline CDR1 LGHNA, CDR2 YNFKEQ. For the CDR3, the DNA is TGTGCCAGCAGCCTTCGGACAGGGTCCCACGAGCAGTACTTC. Its protein product is CASSLRTGSHEQYF.

CDR3 DNA: TGTGCCAGCAGCTTAGTCCCGGGACAGTCAAACTATGGCTACACCTTC. This translates into CASSLVPGQSNYGYTF. The chain has TRBV7-2 and TRBJ1-2; 7 bases agree with TRBD1. Germline trimming cut 1 base from V and 2 bases from J; bases unmatched to any gene: 7. Germline CDR1 is SGHTA and CDR2 is FQGNSA. The CDR3 covers 16 residues.

The chain recombines TRBV5-4 with TRBJ2-7; TRBD2 matches 7 bases. Germline CDR1 is SGHNT and CDR2 is YYREEE (reference sequence). The CDR3 sequence is 13 residues long. Losses at the gene ends were 3 bases for V and 3 bases for J; bases not matched to a gene: 3. The CDR3 bases are TGTGCCAGCAGCTCGAAGCGGGACTACGAGCAGTACTTC. Its translation is CASSSKRDYEQYF.

This clone was picked up a small number of times. This chain connects TRBV7-3 to TRBJ2-1; D is possibly TRBD2 (6 bases). From germline, CDR1 is SGHTA and CDR2 FQGTGA. The CDR3 totals 13 residues. The V and J ends lost 2 bases and 9 bases respectively, with 11 bases between them. The CDR3 here is CASSLGGSGEQFF. CDR3 in DNA: TGTGCCAGCAGCTTAGGGGGGAGCGGTGAGCAGTTCTTC.

V and J are TRBV14 and TRBJ2-5; D may be TRBD1 (5 bases). Between the trimmed V and J ends, which lost 4 bases and 9 bases, there was a span of 21 bases. The CDR3 contains 15 residues. Germline V gives CDR1 SGHDN, CDR2 FVKESK. The CDR3, as DNA: TGTGCCAGCAGCCCGACGGGTAACACGCCCAGGGCCCAGTACTTC. This encodes CASSPTGNTPRAQYF.

The gene calls are TRBV13 and TRBJ2-2; the D gene is possibly TRBD2 (5 bases). Germline V gene sequence: CDR1 PRHDT, CDR2 FYEKMQ (reference sequence). V was cut by 5 bases and J by 1 base, with 11 bases left in between. The length of the CDR3 is 15 residues. CDR3 region: CASSNLGGNTGELFF. CDR3 DNA: TGTGCCAGCAGCAACCTTGGAGGGAACACCGGGGAGCTGTTTTTT.

The V gene is TRBV5-3, the J gene TRBJ1-2, with D possibly matching TRBD1 (5 bases). TRBV5-3 is designated an ORF whose function remains uncertain. The CDR3 runs 16 residues. V lost 4 bases, J lost 5 bases, and 21 bases lay in between. The CDR3, as DNA: TGTGCCAGAAGCCTGTACGCGGGGGGAGGTGAGTATGGCTACACCTTC. This sequence encodes CARSLYAGGGEYGYTF.

The rearrangement joins TRBV10-3 to TRBJ2-6; a possible D gene is TRBD2 (5 bases). CDR1 and CDR2 (germline): ENHRY, SYGVKD. The CDR3 is made up of 15 amino acids. V was shortened by 5 bases and J by 1 base, with 9 bases between the two germline ends. In nucleotides, the CDR3 is TGTGCCATCAGTAGCGGCGGGTCTGGGGCCAACGTCCTGACTTTC. Its translation: CAISSGGSGANVLTF.

The chain recombines TRBV5-1 with TRBJ2-5, with TRBD1 matching 8 bases. V gave up 0 bases and J gave up 7 bases; unmatched junction bases: 8. This CDR3 region has 15 residues. Germline loops: CDR1 SGHRS, CDR2 YFSETQ. The CDR3 nucleotides read TGCGCCAGCAGCTTGGAAGACAGGGGATGGGCGACCCAGTACTTC. Amino acids: CASSLEDRGWATQYF.

The V and J genes are TRBV5-1 and TRBJ1-5; 9 bases line up with TRBD1. V shed 3 bases and J 4 bases; nucleotides not matched to a gene: 2. Germline V lookup: CDR1 SGHRS, CDR2 YFSETQ. This CDR3 region has 14 residues. CDR3 amino acids: CASSSGTGNQPQHF. The CDR3 DNA is TGCGCCAGCAGCTCCGGGACAGGGAATCAGCCCCAGCATTTT.

The gene calls are TRBV12-3 or TRBV12-4 and TRBJ1-3; 7 positions match TRBD1. The CDR3 totals 13 residues. The V and J ends lost 8 bases and 4 bases, in that order; junction bases with no gene match: 5. The CDR3 sequence is CASLTGSGNTIYF. CDR3 coding DNA: TGTGCCAGCTTGACAGGGAGCGGAAACACCATATATTTT.

CDR3 region: CSVVSPAGENYEQYF. CDR3 bases: TGCAGCGTTGTCAGTCCGGCGGGGGAAAACTACGAGCAGTACTTC. The gene calls are TRBV29-1 and TRBJ2-7, with 7 bases that match TRBD2. The CDR3 runs 15 residues. CDR1 and CDR2 from the germline V gene are SQVTM and ANQGSEA. After removal of 4 bases from V and 3 bases from J, the junction contained 12 bases not matched to a gene.

The V call is TRBV4-1, the J call TRBJ2-4, with D perhaps matching TRBD1 (5 bases). The V gene lost 1 base and the J gene lost 6 bases, with 10 bases spanning the gap. The CDR3 runs to 14 residues. Per the germline V gene, CDR1 is MGHRA and CDR2 is YSYEKL. The CDR3 region is CASSQAGPLNIQYF. DNA for the CDR3: TGCGCCAGCAGCCAAGCAGGGCCCCTAAACATTCAGTACTTC.

The DNA for the CDR3 is TGTGCCAGCAGTGGGCTCCCTGGAAACACCATATATTTT. It specifies CASSGLPGNTIYF. J is TRBJ1-3 and V is TRBV28; no clear D gene. The CDR3 is made up of 13 amino acids. V was trimmed by 5 bases and J by 2 bases, leaving 7 bases between them. Germline CDR1 MDHEN, CDR2 SYDVKM. Complete variable domain (other parts from reference TRBV28 and TRBJ1-3): DVKVTQSSRYLVKRTGEKVFLECVQDMDHENMFWYRQDPGLGLRLIYFSYDVKMKEKGDIPEGYSVSREKKERFSLILESASTNQTSMYLCASSGLPGNTIYFGEGSWLTVV.